A single sample gave rise to the 22 T cell receptor beta chains below, sequenced in a study of T cell responses to AZD1222 COVID-19 vaccine. Data came from immunoSEQ multiplex PCR; TCRdb stores just in-frame clones and leaves some out. The table records 110,000 or so clones, 70% to 90% of them present only once. This specimen was peripheral blood, taken 28 days after the second AZD1222 dose. The receptors derive from an adult who received the AZD1222 COVID-19 vaccine.

CDR3 region: CASSSPTSSYGYTF. In nucleotides, the CDR3 is TGTGCCAGCAGCTCCCCGACGAGTTCCTATGGCTACACCTTC. V and J are TRBV6-2 or TRBV6-3 and TRBJ1-2; D not resolved. Germline CDR1 MNHEY, CDR2 SVGEGT. Trimming stripped 6 bases from V and 4 bases from J, with 15 bases between. The CDR3 runs 14 residues.

This chain uses TRBV7-8 with TRBJ2-7; D is undetermined. CDR1 and CDR2 (germline): SGHVS, FQNEAQ. This CDR3 region has 13 residues. V was clipped by 2 bases and J by 1 base, with 6 bases between them. In DNA, the CDR3 is TGTGCCAGCAGCTTATCAGGTTCCTACGAGCAGTACTTC. Amino acid sequence: CASSLSGSYEQYF.

This chain connects TRBV30 to TRBJ1-4, with D unclear. The germline V gene has CDR1 GTSNPN and CDR2 SVGIG (reference sequence). The CDR3 has 13 residues. The germline V and J ends were trimmed by 3 bases and 4 bases, with 9 bases remaining between them. The DNA for the CDR3 is TGTGCCTGGAGGCCAGGCCATAATGAAAAACTGTTTTTT. This translates into CAWRPGHNEKLFF.

This chain connects TRBV3-1 (or the pseudogene TRBV3-2) to TRBJ2-7, with D possibly TRBD2 on 6 matching bases. This CDR3 has 15 amino acids. CDR1 LGHDT and CDR2 YNNKEL come from the germline V gene (reference sequence). V lost 1 base, J lost 4 bases, and 14 bases lay in between. The CDR3 is CASSQGAGHGYEQYF. The CDR3 nucleotides are TGTGCCAGCAGCCAAGGTGCGGGGCACGGTTACGAGCAGTACTTC.

This chain uses TRBV11-2 with TRBJ2-5, with 9 bases lining up with TRBD1. V was clipped by 7 bases and J by 5 bases; unmatched bases: 5. The germline V gene has CDR1 SGHAT and CDR2 FQNNGV. The CDR3 is 13 residues long. The chain's CDR3 is CASIDDRGETQYF. The CDR3, as DNA: TGTGCCAGCATCGATGACAGGGGGGAGACCCAGTACTTC.

The chain employs TRBV3-1 (or the pseudogene TRBV3-2) and TRBJ1-2; D remains unclear. V lost 4 bases and J lost 3, with 24 bases in between. Germline-derived CDR1 and CDR2 are LGHDT and YNNKEL (reference sequence). This CDR3 region has 18 residues. Here the CDR3 reads CASSRPKNYRLLDYGYTF. The CDR3 DNA sequence: TGTGCCAGCAGCCGACCAAAAAATTACAGACTTCTGGACTATGGCTACACCTTC.

The chain carries TRBV4-3 and TRBJ2-3, with 7 bases fitting TRBD2. Germline V CDR1 and CDR2: LGHNA, YSLEER. Trimming removed 5 bases from V and 3 bases from J; junction bases left unmatched: 8. CDR3 length: 15 residues. The CDR3 sequence: CASSKGQGGTDTQYF. CDR3 sequence (DNA): TGCGCCAGCAGCAAAGGCCAGGGAGGGACAGATACGCAGTATTTT.

The chain combines TRBV18 with TRBJ1-5; the match to TRBD1 covers 12 bases. With 3 bases clipped from V and 2 bases from J, the junction kept 5 bases outside the gene matches. Looked up from germline, CDR1 is KGHSH and CDR2 is LQKENI. The CDR3 is 17 residues long. The DNA of the CDR3 is TGTGCCAGCTCACCTGGGACAGGGGGCGTAGGCAATCAGCCCCAGCATTTT. It is translated as CASSPGTGGVGNQPQHF.

This clone came up a few times. The chain is built from TRBV2 and TRBJ1-3, with D possibly TRBD1 on 6 matching bases. The CDR3 extends over 15 amino acids. From germline, CDR1 is SNHLY and CDR2 FYNNEI. V was trimmed by 2 bases and J by 4 bases, leaving 12 bases between them. The CDR3 is CASSETGTDGNTIYF. In DNA form, the CDR3 reads TGTGCCAGCAGTGAAACAGGGACGGACGGAAACACCATATATTTT.

The rearrangement uses TRBV6-9 and TRBJ2-2; D is unresolved. Trimming took 2 bases from V and 7 from J, leaving 17 bases between them. This CDR3 is 16 amino acids long. CDR1 is MNHGY, CDR2 SVAAGI, per germline. The chain's CDR3 is CASSYGREETCGELFF. CDR3 nucleotide sequence: TGTGCCAGCAGTTATGGGCGAGAGGAAACCTGCGGGGAGCTGTTTTTT.

The gene calls are TRBV10-3 and TRBJ1-1; D gene uncertain. Trimming shortened V by 2 bases and J by 0 bases, and 10 bases separated the two germline ends. The germline V gene encodes CDR1 ENHRY and CDR2 SYGVKD. The CDR3 extends over 15 amino acids. The CDR3 sequence is CAISEEVGLNTEAFF. The CDR3 DNA reads TGTGCCATCAGTGAGGAGGTTGGACTGAACACTGAAGCTTTCTTT.

The CDR3 DNA follows: TGTGCCAGCAGCTCCGATCGCGAAACAGATACGCAGTATTTT. Translation gives CASSSDRETDTQYF. The genes are TRBV5-4 and TRBJ2-3; no reliable D call. The CDR3 length is 14 residues. Germline loops: CDR1 SGHNT, CDR2 YYREEE (reference sequence). V lost 3 bases and J 3 bases, leaving 11 bases between the germline ends.

This sequence joins TRBV3-1 (or the pseudogene TRBV3-2) and TRBJ1-1; D gene uncertain. Trimming stripped 0 bases from V and 1 base from J, with 12 bases between. CDR1 is LGHDT and CDR2 is YNNKEL in the germline V gene (reference sequence). The CDR3 has 16 amino acids. This CDR3 is CASSQDVEVSNTEAFF. DNA for the CDR3: TGTGCCAGCAGCCAAGATGTAGAGGTCTCGAACACTGAAGCTTTCTTT.

This clone was seen only a few times. This chain links TRBV12-3 or TRBV12-4 with TRBJ1-6; D is uncertain. The V end lost 5 bases, the J end lost 3 bases, and 5 bases lay between the germline ends. CDR3 length equals 13 residues. The CDR3 sequence: CASSSLYNSPLHF. In DNA form, the CDR3 reads TGTGCCAGCAGTAGTCTCTATAATTCACCCCTCCACTTT.

The chain joins TRBV16 to TRBJ1-5, with unresolved D. Trimming left V 0 bases short and J 4 bases short, with 13 bases between. The CDR3 is made up of 16 amino acids. In germline, CDR1 is KGHSY, CDR2 FQNENV. CDR3 loop: CASSQSWRRKNQPQHF. CDR3 bases: TGTGCCAGCAGCCAATCTTGGCGCCGAAAGAATCAGCCCCAGCATTTT.

The J gene is TRBJ1-2, the V gene TRBV6-5; tentative D call: TRBD1 (6 bases). Germline V gene lookup returns CDR1 MNHEY and CDR2 SVGAGI. With 2 bases removed from V and 7 bases from J, the gap between germline ends came to 20 bases. This CDR3 comprises 16 residues. CDR3 in amino acids: CASSYTSRIEGGGYTF. The CDR3 DNA reads TGTGCCAGCAGTTACACATCCCGTATAGAGGGGGGTGGCTACACCTTC.

The chain couples TRBV6-2 or TRBV6-3 to TRBJ2-3; D might be TRBD2 (7 bases). Trimming pared 5 bases from V and 1 base from J, leaving 10 bases between. The CDR3 sequence is 14 residues long. CDR1 is MNHEY and CDR2 is SVGEGT in the germline V gene. In DNA, the CDR3 is TGTGCCAGCAGTCGGGGGGCCGGCACAGATACGCAGTATTTT. Amino acid sequence: CASSRGAGTDTQYF.

The rearrangement joins TRBV6-2 or TRBV6-3 to TRBJ1-1; maybe TRBD1 (6 bases). CDR1 and CDR2 from the germline V gene are MNHEY and SVGEGT. Trimming removed 2 bases from V and 1 base from J, with 8 bases in between. This CDR3 is 14 amino acids long. The CDR3 protein is CASSYGTKNTEAFF. DNA for the CDR3: TGTGCCAGCAGTTACGGGACAAAGAACACTGAAGCTTTCTTT.

V gene TRBV11-2 combines with J gene TRBJ1-1; 9 bases match TRBD1. CDR3 length: 14 residues. V lost 5 bases and J lost 4; bases outside the gene matches: 5. Germline V gene sequence: CDR1 SGHAT, CDR2 FQNNGV. The CDR3 nucleotides read TGTGCCAGCAGCCGCGAGACAGGGGGCACTGAAGCTTTCTTT. It is translated as CASSRETGGTEAFF.

The V call is TRBV27, the J call TRBJ1-2; D is uncertain. With 4 bases removed from V and 4 bases from J, the gap between germline ends came to 10 bases. The CDR3 totals 13 residues. Germline V gene data show CDR1 as MNHEY and CDR2 as SMNVEV (reference sequence). The CDR3 here is CASSYSVLYGYTF. The CDR3 nucleotides are TGTGCCAGCAGTTATTCCGTTCTCTATGGCTACACCTTC.

The chain joins TRBV19 to TRBJ2-7; 7 nucleotides match TRBD2. Losses at the gene ends were 5 bases for V and 0 bases for J; bases not matched to a gene: 13. The CDR3 runs 17 residues. Per germline, CDR1 LNHDA and CDR2 SQIVND (reference sequence). CDR3 DNA: TGTGCCAGTAGTGCGGAGAGAACTAGCGCGCGCTCCTACGAGCAGTACTTC. It encodes CASSAERTSARSYEQYF. Complete variable domain (other parts from reference TRBV19 and TRBJ2-7): DGGITQSPKYLFRKEGQNVTLSCEQNLNHDAMYWYRQDPGQGLRLIYYSQIVNDFQKGDIAEGYSVSREKKESFPLTVTSAQKNPTAFYLCASSAERTSARSYEQYFGPGTRLTVT.

The gene calls are TRBV14 and TRBJ2-7, with D possibly matching TRBD1 (6 bases). Germline values: CDR1 SGHDN, CDR2 FVKESK. The CDR3 sequence is 16 residues long. Deletions cut 4 bases from V and 0 bases from J, with 16 bases between. CDR3: CASSPLRGANSYEQYF. For the CDR3, the DNA is TGTGCCAGCAGCCCACTCAGGGGCGCCAACTCCTACGAGCAGTACTTC. The full variable domain, rest sourced from reference TRBV14 and TRBJ2-7, is EAGVTQFPSHSVIEKGQTVTLRCDPISGHDNLYWYRRVMGKEIKFLLHFVKESKQDESGMPNNRFLAERTGGTYSTLKVQPAELEDSGVYFCASSPLRGANSYEQYFGPGTRLTVT.